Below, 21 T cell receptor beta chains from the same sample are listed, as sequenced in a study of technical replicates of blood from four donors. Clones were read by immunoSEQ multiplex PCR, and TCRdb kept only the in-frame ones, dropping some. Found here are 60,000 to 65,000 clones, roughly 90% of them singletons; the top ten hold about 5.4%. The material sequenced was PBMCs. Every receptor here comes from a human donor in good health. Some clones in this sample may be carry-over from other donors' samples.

The CDR3 reads CASRPTSGGNNEQFF. As DNA, the CDR3 is TGTGCCAGTAGGCCCACTAGCGGGGGGAACAATGAGCAGTTCTTC. The V and J genes are TRBV19 and TRBJ2-1, with 12 positions matching TRBD2. Per germline, CDR1 LNHDA and CDR2 SQIVND (reference sequence). The J segment lost 5 bases and the V segment lost 6 bases, leaving 5 bases of the junction unmatched. This CDR3 has 15 residues.

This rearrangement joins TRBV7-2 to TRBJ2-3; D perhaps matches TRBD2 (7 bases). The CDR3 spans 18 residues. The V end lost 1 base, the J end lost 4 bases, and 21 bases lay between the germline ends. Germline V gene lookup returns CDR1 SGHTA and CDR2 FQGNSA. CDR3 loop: CASSLGPFGGGRADTQYF. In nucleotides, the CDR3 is TGTGCCAGCAGCTTAGGCCCCTTTGGCGGGGGCCGAGCAGATACGCAGTATTTT.

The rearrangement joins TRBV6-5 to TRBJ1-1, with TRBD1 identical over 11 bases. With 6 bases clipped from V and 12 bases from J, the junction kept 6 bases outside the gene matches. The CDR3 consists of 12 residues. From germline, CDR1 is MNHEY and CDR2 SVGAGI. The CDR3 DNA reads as TGTGCCAGCAGGCGGACAGGGGGCTTAACTTTCTTT. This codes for CASRRTGGLTFF.

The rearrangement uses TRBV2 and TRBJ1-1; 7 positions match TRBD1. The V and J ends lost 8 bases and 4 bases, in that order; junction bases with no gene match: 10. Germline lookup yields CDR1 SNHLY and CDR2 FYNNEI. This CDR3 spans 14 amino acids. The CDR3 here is CASVPRGDSTEAFF. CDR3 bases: TGTGCCAGCGTCCCCCGAGGGGACAGCACTGAAGCTTTCTTT.

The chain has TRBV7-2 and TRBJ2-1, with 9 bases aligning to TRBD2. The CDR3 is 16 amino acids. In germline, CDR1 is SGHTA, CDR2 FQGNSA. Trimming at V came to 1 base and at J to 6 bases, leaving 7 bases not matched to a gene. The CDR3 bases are TGTGCCAGCAGCTTAGGGGGAGCGGGGGGCCGCAATGAGCAGTTCTTC. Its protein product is CASSLGGAGGRNEQFF.

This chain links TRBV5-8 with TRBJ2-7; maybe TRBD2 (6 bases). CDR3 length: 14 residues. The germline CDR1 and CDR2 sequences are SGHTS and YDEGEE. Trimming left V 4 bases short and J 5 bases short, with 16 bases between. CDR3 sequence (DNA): TGTGCCAGCAGCCCCGACGCGGGGTTCGACGAGCAGTACTTC. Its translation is CASSPDAGFDEQYF.

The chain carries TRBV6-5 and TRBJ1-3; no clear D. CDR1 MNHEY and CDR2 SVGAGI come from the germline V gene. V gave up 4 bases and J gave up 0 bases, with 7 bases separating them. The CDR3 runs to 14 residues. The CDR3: CASSWASSGNTIYF. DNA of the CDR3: TGTGCCAGCAGTTGGGCCAGCTCTGGAAACACCATATATTTT.

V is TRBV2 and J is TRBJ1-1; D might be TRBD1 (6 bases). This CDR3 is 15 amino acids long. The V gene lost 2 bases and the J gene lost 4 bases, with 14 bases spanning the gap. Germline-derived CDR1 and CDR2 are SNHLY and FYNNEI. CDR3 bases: TGTGCCAGCAGTGAATGGTACAGGGACATCACTGAAGCTTTCTTT. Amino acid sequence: CASSEWYRDITEAFF.

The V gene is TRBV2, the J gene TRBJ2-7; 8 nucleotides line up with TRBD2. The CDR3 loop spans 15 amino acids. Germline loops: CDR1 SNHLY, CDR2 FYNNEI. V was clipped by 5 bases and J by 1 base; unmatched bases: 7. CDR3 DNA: TGTGCCAGCAGTTTTATTAGCGGGACATCCTACGAGCAGTACTTC. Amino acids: CASSFISGTSYEQYF. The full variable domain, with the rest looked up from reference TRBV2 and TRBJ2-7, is EPEVTQTPSHQVTQMGQEVILRCVPISNHLYFYWYRQILGQKVEFLVSFYNNEISEKSEIFDDQFSVERPDGSNFTLKIRSTKLEDSAMYFCASSFISGTSYEQYFGPGTRLTVT.

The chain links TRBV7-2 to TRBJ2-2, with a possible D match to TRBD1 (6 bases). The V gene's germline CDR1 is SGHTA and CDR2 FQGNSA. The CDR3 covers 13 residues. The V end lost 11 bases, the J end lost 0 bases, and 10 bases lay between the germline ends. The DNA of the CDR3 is TGTGCCTCGTGGGGGCCGAACACCGGGGAGCTGTTTTTT. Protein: CASWGPNTGELFF. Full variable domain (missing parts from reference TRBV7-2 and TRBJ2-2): GAGVSQSPSNKVTEKGKDVELRCDPISGHTALYWYRQSLGQGLEFLIYFQGNSAPDKSGLPSDRFSAERTGGSVSTLTIQRTQQEDSAVYLCASWGPNTGELFFGEGSRLTVL.

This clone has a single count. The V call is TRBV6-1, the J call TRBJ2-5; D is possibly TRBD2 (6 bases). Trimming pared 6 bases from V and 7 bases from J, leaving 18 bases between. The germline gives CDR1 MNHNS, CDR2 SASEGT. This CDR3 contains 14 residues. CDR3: CASSPLGGFGTQYF. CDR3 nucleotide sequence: TGTGCCAGCAGCCCCCTCGGGGGATTCGGGACCCAGTACTTC.

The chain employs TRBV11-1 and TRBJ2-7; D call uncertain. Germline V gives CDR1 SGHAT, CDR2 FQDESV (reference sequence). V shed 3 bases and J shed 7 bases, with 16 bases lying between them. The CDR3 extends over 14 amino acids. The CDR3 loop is CASSFNPGLREQYF. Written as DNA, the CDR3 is TGTGCCAGCAGCTTTAACCCAGGCCTCAGGGAGCAGTACTTC.

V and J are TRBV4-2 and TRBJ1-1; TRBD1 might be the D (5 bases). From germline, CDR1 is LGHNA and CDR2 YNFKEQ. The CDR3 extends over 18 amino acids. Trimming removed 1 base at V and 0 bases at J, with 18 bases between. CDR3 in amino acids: CASSQGDGGIGLNTEAFF. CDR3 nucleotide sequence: TGTGCCAGCAGCCAAGGGGATGGGGGGATAGGTCTGAACACTGAAGCTTTCTTT.

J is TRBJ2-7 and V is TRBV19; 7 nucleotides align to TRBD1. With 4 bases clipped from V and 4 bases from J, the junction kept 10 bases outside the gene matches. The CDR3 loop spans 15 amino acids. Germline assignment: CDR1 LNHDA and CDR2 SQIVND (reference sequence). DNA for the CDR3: TGTGCCAGTAGTAGGGGACAGATTTTTCTTTACGAGCAGTACTTC. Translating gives CASSRGQIFLYEQYF.

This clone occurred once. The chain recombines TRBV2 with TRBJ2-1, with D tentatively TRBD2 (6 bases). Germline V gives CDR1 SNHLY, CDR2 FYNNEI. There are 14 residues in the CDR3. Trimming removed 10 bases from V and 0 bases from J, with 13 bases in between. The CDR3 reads CATRRDFSYNEQFF. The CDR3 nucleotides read TGTGCCACAAGGAGGGACTTCTCCTACAATGAGCAGTTCTTC.

The chain's CDR3 is CASSERGVNANYGYTF. The CDR3 DNA follows: TGCGCCAGCAGTGAGCGGGGGGTAAATGCTAACTATGGCTACACCTTC. The chain joins TRBV10-1 to TRBJ1-2, with D possibly TRBD1 on 5 matching bases. The CDR3 has 16 residues. The germline gives CDR1 WNHNN, CDR2 SYGVQD (reference sequence). The ends were cut back, 2 bases at V and 0 bases at J, with 13 bases in the middle.

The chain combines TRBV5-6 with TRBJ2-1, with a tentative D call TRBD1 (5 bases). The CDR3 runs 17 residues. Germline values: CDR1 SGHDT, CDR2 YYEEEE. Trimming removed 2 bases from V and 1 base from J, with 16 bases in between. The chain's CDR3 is CASSFLGAVSSYNEQFF. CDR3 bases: TGTGCCAGCAGCTTCCTTGGGGCCGTGTCGTCCTACAATGAGCAGTTCTTC.

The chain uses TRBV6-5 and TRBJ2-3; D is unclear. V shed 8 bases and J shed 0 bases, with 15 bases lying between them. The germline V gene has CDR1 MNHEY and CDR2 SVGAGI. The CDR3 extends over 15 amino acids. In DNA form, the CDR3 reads TGTGCCAGCGGCCCCAGGCTAACAAGCACAGATACGCAGTATTTT. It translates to CASGPRLTSTDTQYF.

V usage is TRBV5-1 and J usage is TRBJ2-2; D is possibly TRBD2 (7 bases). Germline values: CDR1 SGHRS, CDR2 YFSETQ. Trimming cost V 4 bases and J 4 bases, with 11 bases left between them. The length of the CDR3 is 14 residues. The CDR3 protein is CASSGGGPTGELFF. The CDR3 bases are TGCGCCAGCAGCGGGGGGGGGCCCACCGGGGAGCTGTTTTTT.

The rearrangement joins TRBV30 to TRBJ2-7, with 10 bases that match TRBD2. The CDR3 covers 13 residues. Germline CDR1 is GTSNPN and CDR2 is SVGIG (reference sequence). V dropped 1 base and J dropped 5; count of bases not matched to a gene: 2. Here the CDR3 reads CAWSGLAGNEQYF. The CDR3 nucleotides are TGTGCCTGGAGTGGACTAGCGGGTAACGAGCAGTACTTC.

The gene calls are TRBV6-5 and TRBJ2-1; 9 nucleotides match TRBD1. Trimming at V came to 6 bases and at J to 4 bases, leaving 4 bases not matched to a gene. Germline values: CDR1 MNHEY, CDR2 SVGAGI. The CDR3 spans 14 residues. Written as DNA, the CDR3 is TGTGCCAGCAGGATGGGACAGGGATACAATGAGCAGTTCTTC. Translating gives CASRMGQGYNEQFF.